A selection of T cell receptor beta chains follows, all from one sample in a study of cytomegalovirus exposure and HLA in healthy donors. This table comes from immunoSEQ multiplex PCR, and its TCRdb copy is limited to in-frame clones, with some not included. The sample lists 81,000 or so clones; 70% to 75% were seen once. The source material was PBMCs. All receptors come from a man aged 60 to 75 in good health and CMV-seronegative. Both conserved end residues are trimmed from each CDR3. Some rows have no size entry. The others give once, few or many, or a class for an expanded clone.

TRBV7-9 . ASSFPGTAHPGELF
TRBV9 . ASSVAGAGYEQY
TRBV6-5 . ASSEGRGRAF
TRBV4-2 . ASSQEGRGWTEAF
TRBV2 . ASSETSGGADTQY
TRBV19 . ASSISGIGTGFSYEQY
TRBV11-2 . ASSIFGGLSPLH
TRBV9 . ASSPRLAGGSYEQY
TRBV6-4 . ASSEGGGAADTQY
TRBV12-5 . ASGLEAGIYEQY
TRBV18 . ASSPLTGATGELF
TRBV30 few AWSLTGASPLH
TRBV12-5 . ASGLTESYEQY
TRBV19 . ASSLNSLDGYT
TRBV18 . ASSPNFRDSGYT